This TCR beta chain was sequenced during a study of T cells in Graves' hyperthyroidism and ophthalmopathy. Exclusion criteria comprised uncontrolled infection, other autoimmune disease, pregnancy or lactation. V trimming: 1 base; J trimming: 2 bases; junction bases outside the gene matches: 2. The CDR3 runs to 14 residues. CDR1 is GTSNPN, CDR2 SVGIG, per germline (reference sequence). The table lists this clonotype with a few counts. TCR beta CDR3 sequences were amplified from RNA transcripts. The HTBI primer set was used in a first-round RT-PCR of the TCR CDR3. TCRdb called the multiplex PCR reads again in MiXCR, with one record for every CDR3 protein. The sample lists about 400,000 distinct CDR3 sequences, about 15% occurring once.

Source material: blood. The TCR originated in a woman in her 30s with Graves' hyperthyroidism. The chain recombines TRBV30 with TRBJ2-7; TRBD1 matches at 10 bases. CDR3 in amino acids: CAWSAGQGAYEQYF. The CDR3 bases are TGTGCCTGGAGTGCAGGACAGGGGGCCTACGAGCAGTACTTC.